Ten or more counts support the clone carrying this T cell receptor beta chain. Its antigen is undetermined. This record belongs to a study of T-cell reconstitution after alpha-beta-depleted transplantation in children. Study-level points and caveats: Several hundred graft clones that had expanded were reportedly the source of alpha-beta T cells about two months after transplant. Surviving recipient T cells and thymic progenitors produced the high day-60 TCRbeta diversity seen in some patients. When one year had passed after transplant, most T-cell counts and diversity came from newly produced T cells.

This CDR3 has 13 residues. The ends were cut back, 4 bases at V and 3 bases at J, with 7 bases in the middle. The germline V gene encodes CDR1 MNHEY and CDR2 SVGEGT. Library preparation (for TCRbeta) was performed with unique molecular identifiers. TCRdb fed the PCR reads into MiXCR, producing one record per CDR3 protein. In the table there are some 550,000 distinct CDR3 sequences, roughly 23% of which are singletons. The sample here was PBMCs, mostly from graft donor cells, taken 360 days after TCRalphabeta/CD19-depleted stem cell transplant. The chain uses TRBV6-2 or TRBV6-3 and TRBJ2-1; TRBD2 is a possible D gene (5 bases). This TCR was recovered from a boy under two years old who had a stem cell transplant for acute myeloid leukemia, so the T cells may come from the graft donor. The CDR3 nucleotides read TGTGCCAGCAGTTCCCGGGACTACAATGAGCAGTTCTTC. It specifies CASSSRDYNEQFF.